Presented here are 4 T cell receptor beta chains from one specimen sequenced in a study of early T cells in non-severe SARS-CoV-2 infection (dated by TCRdb to the early 2020s). Library prep was done by 5' RACE. The sequencer listed for this sample is NextSeq 500. In TCRdb, the public reads were trimmed at Q25 with fastp and aligned with MiXCR, with productive beta chains retained. When rows share a CDR3 protein, they turn into one entry using the most common DNA and genes. Counted in this sample were 75,000 to 100,000 distinct CDR3 sequences; around 15% of them appeared once. The top ten clonotypes cover roughly 7% of the sample. The sequenced sample consisted of whole blood. Source of these receptors: an adult who was a healthcare worker with PCR-confirmed SARS-CoV-2 infection or an uninfected control (not recorded which).

J is TRBJ2-1 and V is TRBV11-2; TRBD2 matches 13 bases. Germline V CDR1 and CDR2: SGHAT, FQNNGV. The CDR3 is 17 amino acids. Trimming at V came to 5 bases and at J to 8 bases, leaving 12 bases not matched to a gene. This chain's CDR3 is CASSPIRTSGSRYEQFF. As DNA, the CDR3 is TGTGCCAGCAGCCCAATCCGGACTAGCGGGAGTAGGTATGAGCAGTTCTTC.

V is TRBV29-1 and J is TRBJ1-2; TRBD1 matches at 8 bases. Germline CDR1 reads SQVTM; CDR2 reads ANQGSEA. CDR3 length equals 11 residues. Unmatched junction bases numbered 5, after V lost 7 bases and J lost 7 bases. For the CDR3, the DNA is TGCAGCGGTCAGGGGGCCCTTGGCTACACCTTC. Translating gives CSGQGALGYTF.

Remarks on this clonotype: A clone one base away is much larger, so this may be a read error. This chain links TRBV12-3 or TRBV12-4 with TRBJ1-5; D not certain. Trimming removed 3 bases from V and 5 bases from J, with 5 bases in between. CDR3 length: 12 residues. The CDR3 protein is CASSFGDQPQHF. The CDR3 DNA reads TGTGCCAGCAGTTTTGGGGATCAGCCCCAGCATTTT.

V usage is TRBV7-2 and J usage is TRBJ2-3; TRBD2 aligns across 12 bases. CDR3 length: 16 residues. Germline values: CDR1 SGHTA, CDR2 FQGNSA. V lost 0 bases, J lost 9 bases, and 7 bases stayed unmatched. Written as DNA, the CDR3 is TGTGCCAGCAGCTTAGCGCAGCTAGCGGGAGGGGCCACGCAGTATTTT. Residues: CASSLAQLAGGATQYF.